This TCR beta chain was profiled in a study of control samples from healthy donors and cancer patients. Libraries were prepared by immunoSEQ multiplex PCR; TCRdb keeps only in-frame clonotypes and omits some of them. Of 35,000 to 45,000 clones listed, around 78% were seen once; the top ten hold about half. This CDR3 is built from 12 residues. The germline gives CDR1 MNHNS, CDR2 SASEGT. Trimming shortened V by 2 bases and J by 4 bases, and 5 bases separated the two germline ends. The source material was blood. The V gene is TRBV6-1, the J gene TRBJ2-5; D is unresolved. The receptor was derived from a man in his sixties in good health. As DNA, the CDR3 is TGTGCCAGCAGTGAAAGGACAGAGACCCAGTACTTC. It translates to CASSERTETQYF.